The 17 T cell receptor beta chains below were found in one sample sequenced in a study of T cell responses to AZD1222 COVID-19 vaccine. Method: immunoSEQ multiplex PCR; TCRdb's copy keeps in-frame clones and lacks some. The table has about 95,000 clones, roughly 91% seen once. Specimen: peripheral blood, collected on day 0 of AZD1222 vaccination. Source of these receptors: an adult in good health.

The chain links TRBV6-4 to TRBJ2-3; D call uncertain. Germline CDR1 is MRHNA and CDR2 is SNTAGT. The CDR3 loop spans 14 amino acids. Trimming removed 4 bases at V and 0 bases at J, with 8 bases between. CDR3 sequence: CASSVRDSTDTQYF. The DNA for the CDR3 is TGTGCCAGCAGTGTAAGGGATAGCACAGATACGCAGTATTTT.

J is TRBJ2-7 and V is TRBV5-1; 7 bases match TRBD1. Trimming removed 0 bases from V and 10 bases from J; junction bases left unmatched: 4. This CDR3 is built from 12 residues. The germline V gene encodes CDR1 SGHRS and CDR2 YFSETQ. CDR3 in amino acids: CASSLGGQPQYF. CDR3 in DNA: TGCGCCAGCAGCTTGGGGGGACAGCCACAGTACTTC.

The chain couples TRBV7-3 to TRBJ2-3; 7 nucleotides match TRBD1. J was trimmed by 1 base and V by 6 bases; bases with no gene match: 4. The germline CDR1 and CDR2 sequences are SGHTA and FQGTGA. This CDR3 has 14 residues. CDR3 DNA: TGTGCCAGCAGTCGCACAGGGGGCACAGATACGCAGTATTTT. This codes for CASSRTGGTDTQYF. The full variable domain, completed using reference TRBV7-3 and TRBJ2-3, is GAGVSQTPSNKVTEKGKYVELRCDPISGHTALYWYRQSLGQGPEFLIYFQGTGAADDSGLPNDRFFAVRPEGSVSTLKIQRTERGDSAVYLCASSRTGGTDTQYFGPGTRLTVL.

J is TRBJ1-2 and V is TRBV5-4; D gene ambiguous. The germline V gene encodes CDR1 SGHNT and CDR2 YYREEE (reference sequence). V was clipped by 2 bases and J by 6 bases, with 20 bases between them. This CDR3 has 16 residues. CDR3 coding DNA: TGTGCCAGCAGCTTTCCCGCAGGACCCCCCGGCGATGGCTACACCTTC. Its protein is CASSFPAGPPGDGYTF.

The J gene is TRBJ2-5, the V gene TRBV7-2, with TRBD2 identical over 16 bases. With V trimmed by 5 bases and J by 7 bases, 13 bases remained unmatched. Germline CDR1 SGHTA, CDR2 FQGNSA. This CDR3 region has 18 residues. The DNA of the CDR3 is TGTGCCAGCAGCCTGGGGACTAGCGGGGGGGTGCCCGGTGTGACCCAGTACTTC. This codes for CASSLGTSGGVPGVTQYF.

This clone showed up just a few times. This rearrangement joins TRBV5-6 to TRBJ1-2, with D hard to call. The CDR3 loop spans 13 amino acids. Looked up from germline, CDR1 is SGHDT and CDR2 is YYEEEE. V was trimmed by 3 bases and J by 3 bases, leaving 9 bases between them. CDR3 residues: CASSSGEDYGYTF. The DNA of the CDR3 is TGTGCCAGCAGCTCGGGCGAGGACTATGGCTACACCTTC. The full variable domain, with the rest looked up from reference TRBV5-6 and TRBJ1-2, is DAGVTQSPTHLIKTRGQQVTLRCSPKSGHDTVSWYQQALGQGPQFIFQYYEEEERQRGNFPDRFSGHQFPNYSSELNVNALLLGDSALYLCASSSGEDYGYTFGSGTRLTVV.

The chain joins TRBV6-2 or TRBV6-3 to TRBJ1-5; 8 nucleotides line up with TRBD1. Germline V gives CDR1 MNHEY, CDR2 SVGEGT. V trimming: 2 bases; J trimming: 5 bases; junction bases outside the gene matches: 14. The CDR3 has 18 residues. CDR3 sequence reads: CASSYVGRLGQADQPQHF. DNA for the CDR3: TGTGCCAGCAGTTACGTAGGCAGATTGGGACAGGCGGATCAGCCCCAGCATTTT.

The chain couples TRBV19 to TRBJ1-1, with D unresolved. V lost 7 bases and J 4 bases, leaving 10 bases between the germline ends. Germline V CDR1 and CDR2: LNHDA, SQIVND (reference sequence). The CDR3 is 12 amino acids. Written as DNA, the CDR3 is TGTGCCAGTAACAGACCTAGCACTGAAGCTTTCTTT. This gives the protein CASNRPSTEAFF.

V is TRBV7-8 and J is TRBJ1-1; no clear D. Germline V lookup: CDR1 SGHVS, CDR2 FQNEAQ. The CDR3 runs 13 residues. V lost 2 bases, J lost 4 bases, and 8 bases lay in between. The CDR3 bases are TGTGCCAGCAGCTTACTCGCGGGCACTGAAGCTTTCTTT. It codes for CASSLLAGTEAFF.

The V gene is TRBV7-9, the J gene TRBJ1-3; TRBD1 agrees at 8 bases. The J segment lost 3 bases and the V segment lost 6 bases, leaving 10 bases of the junction unmatched. Germline assignment: CDR1 SEHNR and CDR2 FQNEAQ (reference sequence). There are 16 residues in the CDR3. In DNA, the CDR3 is TGTGCCAGCAGGGCAGGGGGCGCTTTAAATGGAAACACCATATATTTT. This gives the protein CASRAGGALNGNTIYF.

A single count supports this clone. This chain links TRBV5-6 with TRBJ2-3, with 15 bases that match TRBD2. Germline CDR1 SGHDT, CDR2 YYEEEE. The CDR3 spans 17 residues. Trimming removed 3 bases from V and 3 bases from J; junction bases left unmatched: 5. The CDR3 loop reads CASSWGTSGGLTDTQYF. CDR3 coding DNA: TGTGCCAGCAGCTGGGGGACTAGCGGGGGGCTTACAGATACGCAGTATTTT. Full variable domain (rest looked up from reference TRBV5-6 and TRBJ2-3): DAGVTQSPTHLIKTRGQQVTLRCSPKSGHDTVSWYQQALGQGPQFIFQYYEEEERQRGNFPDRFSGHQFPNYSSELNVNALLLGDSALYLCASSWGTSGGLTDTQYFGPGTRLTVL.

This clone appeared once. The chain links TRBV6-5 to TRBJ1-2; D gene unclear. This CDR3 spans 13 amino acids. In germline, CDR1 is MNHEY, CDR2 SVGAGI. V was clipped by 5 bases and J by 2 bases, with 9 bases between them. The CDR3 is CASSRVRNYGYTF. Here the CDR3 DNA reads TGTGCCAGCAGTCGAGTCAGGAACTATGGCTACACCTTC.

The rearrangement joins TRBV11-3 to TRBJ1-1; D not certain. The germline V gene has CDR1 SGHNT and CDR2 YENEEA. This CDR3 contains 16 residues. Trimming cost V 4 bases and J 2 bases, with 17 bases left between them. Here the CDR3 DNA reads TGTGCCAGCAGCTACGGCGGCCGCGGGAGCAACACTGAAGCTTTCTTT. Amino acid sequence: CASSYGGRGSNTEAFF.

The chain joins TRBV5-1 to TRBJ1-3; D is undetermined. Trimming removed 2 bases at V and 0 bases at J, with 12 bases between. Germline V lookup: CDR1 SGHRS, CDR2 YFSETQ. The CDR3 has 16 amino acids. The CDR3 spells CASSFAGVNSGNTIYF. The CDR3 region has the DNA TGCGCCAGCAGCTTTGCAGGCGTCAACTCTGGAAACACCATATATTTT.

A word on this clone: The sample has other DNA sequences that encode this CDR3 too. The V call is TRBV5-1, the J call TRBJ2-3, with D perhaps assigned TRBD1 or TRBD2 (7 bases each). Germline CDR1 and CDR2: SGHRS and YFSETQ. The CDR3 has 14 amino acids. Trimming pared 6 bases from V and 2 bases from J, leaving 13 bases between. The CDR3 loop is CASTRGGSTDTQYF. The CDR3 nucleotides are TGCGCCAGCACCAGGGGGGGATCCACAGATACGCAGTATTTT.

This clone was seen only once. The V gene is TRBV6-5, the J gene TRBJ2-1; 7 bases fit TRBD1. There are 15 residues in the CDR3. Per germline, CDR1 MNHEY and CDR2 SVGAGI. The trim removed 6 bases at V and 6 bases at J, leaving 11 bases unmatched. This CDR3 reads CASRTTGSPFNEQFF. The CDR3 nucleotides are TGTGCCAGCAGAACGACAGGGAGTCCCTTCAATGAGCAGTTCTTC.

This clone was picked up one time. The chain recombines TRBV5-4 with TRBJ2-3, with TRBD2 identical over 14 bases. The junction had 3 bases not matched to a gene; V was cut back by 3 bases and J by 3 bases. Germline CDR1 SGHNT, CDR2 YYREEE (reference sequence). The CDR3 covers 16 residues. The CDR3 spells CASSSGLAGATDTQYF. The CDR3 nucleotides are TGTGCCAGCAGCTCGGGACTAGCGGGGGCGACAGATACGCAGTATTTT.